The sample holds many counts of the clone carrying this TCR beta chain. The antigen is undetermined. Graves' hyperthyroidism was deemed stable absent ophthalmopathy progression within 18 months. The diagnostic basis comprised clinical symptoms, serum thyroxine and TRAb, thyroid ultrasound and orbital computed tomography. This specimen belongs to a study of T cells in Graves' hyperthyroidism and ophthalmopathy. Study-wide points: Before onset, ophthalmopathy was predicted by the model a median around 6 months earlier. Among clonotypes expanded in thyroid above 0.001, most were also found in blood.

The CDR3 regions of TCR beta were amplified from RNA transcripts. Initially, a first-round RT-PCR of the TCR CDR3 employed the HTBI primer set. MiXCR was run by TCRdb on the multiplex PCR reads, yielding one entry per CDR3 protein. This sample yields about 96,000 distinct CDR3 sequences, of which just over 50% are seen a single time; roughly 26% belongs to the top ten. The sequence was collected from a woman between 40 and 50 years old with Graves' hyperthyroidism. Sample: blood.

The CDR3 nucleotides read TGTGCCAGCAGCACCTCGGGACGGGAGTTCTACGAGCAGTACTTC. Its translation: CASSTSGREFYEQYF. V and J are TRBV7-8 and TRBJ2-7; D is possibly TRBD2 (6 bases). Germline CDR1 reads SGHVS; CDR2 reads FQNEAQ. V gave up 5 bases and J gave up 3 bases, with 17 bases separating them. The CDR3 extends over 15 amino acids. Combining the CDR3 with reference TRBV7-8 and TRBJ2-7 gives the whole variable domain GAGVSQSPRYKVAKRGQDVALRCDPISGHVSLFWYQQALGQGPEFLTYFQNEAQLDKSGLPSDRFFAERPEGSVSTLKIQRTQQEDSAVYLCASSTSGREFYEQYFGPGTRLTVT.